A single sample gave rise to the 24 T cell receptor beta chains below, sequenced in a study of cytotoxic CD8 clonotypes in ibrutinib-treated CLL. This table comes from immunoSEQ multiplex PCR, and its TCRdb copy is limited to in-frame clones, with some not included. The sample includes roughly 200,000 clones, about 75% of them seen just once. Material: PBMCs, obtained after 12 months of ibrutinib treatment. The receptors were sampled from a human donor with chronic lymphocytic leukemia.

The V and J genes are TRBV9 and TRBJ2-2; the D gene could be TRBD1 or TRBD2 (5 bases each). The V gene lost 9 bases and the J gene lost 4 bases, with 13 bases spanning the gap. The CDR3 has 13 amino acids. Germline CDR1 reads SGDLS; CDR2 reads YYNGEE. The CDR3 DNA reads TGTGCCACCAAAGGGACCACCACCGGGGAGCTGTTTTTT. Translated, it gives CATKGTTTGELFF.

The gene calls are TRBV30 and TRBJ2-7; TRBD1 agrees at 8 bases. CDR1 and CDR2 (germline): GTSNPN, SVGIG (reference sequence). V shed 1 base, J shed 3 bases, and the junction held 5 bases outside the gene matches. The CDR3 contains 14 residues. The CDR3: CAWSAGTGFYEQYF. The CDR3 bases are TGTGCCTGGAGTGCGGGGACAGGATTCTACGAGCAGTACTTC.

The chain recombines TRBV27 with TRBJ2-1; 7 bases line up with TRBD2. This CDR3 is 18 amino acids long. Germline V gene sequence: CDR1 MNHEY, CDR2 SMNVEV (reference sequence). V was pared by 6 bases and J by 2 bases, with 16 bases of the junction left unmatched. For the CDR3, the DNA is TGTGCCAGCAGCAACCCTTTAACGGGGGAGGGAACCTACAATGAGCAGTTCTTC. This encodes CASSNPLTGEGTYNEQFF.

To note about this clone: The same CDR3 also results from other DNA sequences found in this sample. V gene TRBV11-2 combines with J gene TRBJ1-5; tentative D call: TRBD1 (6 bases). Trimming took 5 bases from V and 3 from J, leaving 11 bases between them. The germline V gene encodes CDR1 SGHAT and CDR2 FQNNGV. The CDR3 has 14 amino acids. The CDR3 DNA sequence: TGTGCCAGCAGCCCTCAGGGGCACAATCAGCCCCAGCATTTT. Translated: CASSPQGHNQPQHF.

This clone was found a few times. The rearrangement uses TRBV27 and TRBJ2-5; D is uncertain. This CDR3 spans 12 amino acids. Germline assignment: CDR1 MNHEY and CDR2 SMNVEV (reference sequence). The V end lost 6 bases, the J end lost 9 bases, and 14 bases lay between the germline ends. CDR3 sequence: CASSQQIGPQYF. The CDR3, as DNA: TGTGCCAGCAGCCAACAGATCGGGCCCCAGTACTTC.

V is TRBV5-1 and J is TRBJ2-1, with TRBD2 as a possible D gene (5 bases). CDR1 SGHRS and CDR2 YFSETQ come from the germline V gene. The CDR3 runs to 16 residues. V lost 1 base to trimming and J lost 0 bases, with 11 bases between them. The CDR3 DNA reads TGCGCCAGCAGCTTGCCACGAGGGCCCTCCTACAATGAGCAGTTCTTC. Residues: CASSLPRGPSYNEQFF.

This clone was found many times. DNA for the CDR3: TGTGCCAGCAGCTCCCACGGGACAGGGGACTACGAGCAGTACTTC. It yields the protein CASSSHGTGDYEQYF. The rearrangement joins TRBV28 to TRBJ2-7, with 10 positions matching TRBD1. The germline V gene encodes CDR1 MDHEN and CDR2 SYDVKM. J was trimmed by 3 bases and V by 6 bases; bases with no gene match: 8. The CDR3 has 15 amino acids.

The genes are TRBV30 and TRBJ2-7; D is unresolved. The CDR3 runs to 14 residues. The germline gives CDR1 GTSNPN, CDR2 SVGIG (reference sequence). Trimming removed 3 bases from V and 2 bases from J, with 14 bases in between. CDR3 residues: CAWRKIGGPYEQYF. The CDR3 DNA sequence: TGTGCCTGGAGGAAGATAGGTGGGCCCTACGAGCAGTACTTC.

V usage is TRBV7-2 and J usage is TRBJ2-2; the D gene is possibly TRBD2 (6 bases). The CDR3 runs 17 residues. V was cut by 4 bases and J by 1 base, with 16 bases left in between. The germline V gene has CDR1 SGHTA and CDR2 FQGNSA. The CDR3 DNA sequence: TGTGCCAGCAGCTCGCAATTGGTAGCGGTGAACACCGGGGAGCTGTTTTTT. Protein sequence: CASSSQLVAVNTGELFF.

The CDR3 DNA follows: TGTGCCAGCATCCCGACAGGAGTATACAATGAGCAGTTCTTC. Its translation is CASIPTGVYNEQFF. V and J are TRBV6-1 and TRBJ2-1; a weak D match, TRBD1 (6 bases). CDR1 is MNHNS, CDR2 SASEGT, per germline. Deletions cut 7 bases from V and 4 bases from J, with 14 bases between. The CDR3 is 14 residues long.

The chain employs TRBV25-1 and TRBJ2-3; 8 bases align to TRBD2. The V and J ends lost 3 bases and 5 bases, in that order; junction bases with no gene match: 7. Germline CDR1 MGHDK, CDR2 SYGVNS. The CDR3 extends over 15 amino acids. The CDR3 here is CASSDTSGNLDTQYF. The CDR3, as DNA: TGTGCCAGCAGTGATACTAGCGGAAACCTAGATACGCAGTATTTT.

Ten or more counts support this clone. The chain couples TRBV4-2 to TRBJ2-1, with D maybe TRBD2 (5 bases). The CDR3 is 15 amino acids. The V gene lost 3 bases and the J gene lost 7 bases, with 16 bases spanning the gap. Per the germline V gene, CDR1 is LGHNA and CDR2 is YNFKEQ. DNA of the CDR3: TGTGCCAGCAGCCACCAACCCGATCCGGGGAATGAGCAGTTCTTC. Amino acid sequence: CASSHQPDPGNEQFF.

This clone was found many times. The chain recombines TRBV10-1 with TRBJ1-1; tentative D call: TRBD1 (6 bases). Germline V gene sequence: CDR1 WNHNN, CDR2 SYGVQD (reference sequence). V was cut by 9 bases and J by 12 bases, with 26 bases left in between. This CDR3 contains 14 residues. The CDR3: CARRGARPVNQPFF. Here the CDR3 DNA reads TGCGCCAGGAGGGGGGCGCGACCGGTAAATCAGCCTTTCTTT.

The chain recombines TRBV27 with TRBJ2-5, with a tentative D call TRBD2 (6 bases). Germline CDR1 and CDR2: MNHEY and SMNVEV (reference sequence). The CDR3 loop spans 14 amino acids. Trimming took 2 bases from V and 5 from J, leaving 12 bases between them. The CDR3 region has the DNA TGTGCCAGCAGTTTAGGTCCAGGAGGGGAGACCCAGTACTTC. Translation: CASSLGPGGETQYF.

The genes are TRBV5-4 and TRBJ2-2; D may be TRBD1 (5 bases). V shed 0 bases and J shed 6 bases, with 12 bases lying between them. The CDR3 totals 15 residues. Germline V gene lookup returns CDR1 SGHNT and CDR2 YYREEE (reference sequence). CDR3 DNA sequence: TGTGCCAGCAGCTTGGGGGGCGGTGTAGCCGGGGAGCTGTTTTTT. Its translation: CASSLGGGVAGELFF.

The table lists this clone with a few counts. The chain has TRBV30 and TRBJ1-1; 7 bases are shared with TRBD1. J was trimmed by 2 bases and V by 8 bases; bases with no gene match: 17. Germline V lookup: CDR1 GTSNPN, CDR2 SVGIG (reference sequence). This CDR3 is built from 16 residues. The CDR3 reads CAGNHKQGTYNTEAFF. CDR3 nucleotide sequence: TGTGCCGGAAATCATAAACAGGGGACCTACAACACTGAAGCTTTCTTT.

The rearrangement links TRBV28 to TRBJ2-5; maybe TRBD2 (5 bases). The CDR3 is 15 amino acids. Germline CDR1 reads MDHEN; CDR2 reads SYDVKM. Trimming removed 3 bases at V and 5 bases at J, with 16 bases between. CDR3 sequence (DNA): TGTGCCAGCAGTTTTAATCTCCAGCCGGGGGAGACCCAGTACTTC. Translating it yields CASSFNLQPGETQYF.

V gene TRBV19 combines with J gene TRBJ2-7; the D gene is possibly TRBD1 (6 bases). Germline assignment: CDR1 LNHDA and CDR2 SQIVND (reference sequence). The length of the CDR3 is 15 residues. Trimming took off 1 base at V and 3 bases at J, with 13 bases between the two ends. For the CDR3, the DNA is TGTGCCAGTAGTATAGCGCGGCTAGGGGGCTACGAGCAGTACTTC. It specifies CASSIARLGGYEQYF.

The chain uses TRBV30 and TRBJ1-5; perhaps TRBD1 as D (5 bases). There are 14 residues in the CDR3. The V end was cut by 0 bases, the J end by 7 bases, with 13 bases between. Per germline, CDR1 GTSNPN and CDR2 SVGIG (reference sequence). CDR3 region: CAWSVGASGQPQHF. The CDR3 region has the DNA TGTGCCTGGAGTGTCGGGGCAAGTGGGCAGCCCCAGCATTTT. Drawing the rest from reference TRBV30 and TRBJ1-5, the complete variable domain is SQTIHQWPATLVQPVGSPLSLECTVEGTSNPNLYWYRQAAGRGLQLLFYSVGIGQISSEVPQNLSASRPQDRQFILSSKKLLLSDSGFYLCAWSVGASGQPQHFGDGTRLSIL.

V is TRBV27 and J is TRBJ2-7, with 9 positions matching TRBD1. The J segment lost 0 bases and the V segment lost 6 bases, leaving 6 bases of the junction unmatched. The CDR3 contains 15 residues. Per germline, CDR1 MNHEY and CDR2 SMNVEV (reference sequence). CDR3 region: CASSRLGQGSYEQYF. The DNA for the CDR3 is TGTGCCAGCAGCCGATTGGGACAGGGCTCCTACGAGCAGTACTTC.

CDR3 region: CASSLELAGGYNEQFF. The CDR3 DNA reads TGTGCCAGCAGCTTAGAACTAGCGGGAGGGTACAATGAGCAGTTCTTC. This chain uses TRBV7-9 with TRBJ2-1; 13 bases line up with TRBD2. This CDR3 comprises 16 residues. Germline CDR1 reads SEHNR; CDR2 reads FQNEAQ (reference sequence). V lost 1 base to trimming and J lost 4 bases; unmatched junction nucleotides: 1.

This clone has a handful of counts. As DNA, the CDR3 is TGTGCCAGCAGCTCTATAGCGGGAGACTACGAGCAGTACTTC. It specifies CASSSIAGDYEQYF. This chain links TRBV11-2 with TRBJ2-7, with 9 bases lining up with TRBD2. The germline CDR1 and CDR2 sequences are SGHAT and FQNNGV. V gave up 4 bases and J gave up 3 bases; unmatched junction bases: 4. The CDR3 length is 14 residues.

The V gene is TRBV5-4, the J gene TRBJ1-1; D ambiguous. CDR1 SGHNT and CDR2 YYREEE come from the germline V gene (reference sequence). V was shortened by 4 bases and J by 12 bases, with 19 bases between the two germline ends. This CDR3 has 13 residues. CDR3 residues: CASSPGGLLLPFF. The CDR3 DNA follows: TGTGCCAGCAGCCCCGGTGGGCTGCTGCTCCCTTTCTTT.

The CDR3 reads CSVRGSNTGELFF. CDR3 nucleotides: TGCAGCGTGAGGGGGTCTAACACCGGGGAGCTGTTTTTT. The rearrangement joins TRBV29-1 to TRBJ2-2, with D tentatively TRBD1 (6 bases). V dropped 6 bases and J dropped 2 bases, with 10 bases sitting between them. This CDR3 has 13 residues. Germline CDR1 and CDR2: SQVTM and ANQGSEA.